This is a list of T cell receptor beta chains from one sample in a study of cytomegalovirus exposure and HLA in healthy donors. Using immunoSEQ multiplex PCR, the repertoire was profiled, and TCRdb retains in-frame clones only, with some absent. Of about 180,000 clones listed, around 80% are singletons. The sequenced material came from PBMCs. The receptors stem from a girl aged 2-10 years in good health and CMV-seropositive. The CDR3 runs from the conserved cysteine through the conserved F or W. D genes are given only for firm matches. Where a row states a size, it is once, few, many or the class of an expanded clone; other rows omit it.

abundance | j_gene | v_gene | d_gene | CDR3nt | CDR3aa
- | TRBJ2-2 | TRBV30 | TRBD2 | TGCGCCTGGGCGGGGGGCACCGGGGAGCTGTTTTTT | CAWAGGTGELFF
- | TRBJ1-5 | TRBV7-8 | TRBD1 | TGTGCCAGCAGCCTGGGGGGCAGGGGGAGATATCAGCCCCAGCATTTT | CASSLGGRGRYQPQHF
- | TRBJ1-2 | TRBV27 | TRBD1 | TGTGCCAGCAGTTCAGCGGACAGGGTCTATGGCTACACCTTC | CASSSADRVYGYTF
few | TRBJ1-5 | TRBV30 | - | TGTGCCTGGAGTCCCCCTGGACAGACTGCCAATCAGCCCCAGCATTTT | CAWSPPGQTANQPQHF
few | TRBJ1-2 | TRBV4-1 | - | TGCGCCAGCAGCCAATTCTATGTGGGGGCCGTATCGAACTATGGCTACACCTTC | CASSQFYVGAVSNYGYTF
- | TRBJ1-1 | TRBV10-1 | TRBD1 | TGCGCCAGCAGGAGGGGACAGGGGGCCGACACTGAAGCTTTCTTT | CASRRGQGADTEAFF
few | TRBJ2-1 | TRBV6-5 | - | TGTGCCAGCAGTTACGGGGGGTACAATGAGCAGTTCTTC | CASSYGGYNEQFF
- | TRBJ1-1 | TRBV9 | - | TGTGCCAGCAGCGAGACGGGACACCTGAACACTGAAGCTTTCTTT | CASSETGHLNTEAFF
- | TRBJ2-2 | TRBV5-1 | - | TGCGCCAGCAGCTTGGCCAAGGGGCAGGGAACGAGCACCGGGGAGCTGTTTTTT | CASSLAKGQGTSTGELFF
few | TRBJ2-5 | TRBV13 | - | TGTGCCAGCAGCTTCATGAATAGCCAGTACTTC | CASSFMNSQYF
- | TRBJ1-1 | TRBV28 | - | TGTGCCAGCAGTTTTACTCCGAACACTGAAGCTTTCTTT | CASSFTPNTEAFF
- | TRBJ2-1 | TRBV2 | TRBD2 | TGTGCCAGCAGGGGGAGCGGGGGGAGCTACAATGAGCAGTTCTTC | CASRGSGGSYNEQFF
- | TRBJ1-1 | TRBV19 | - | TGTGCCAGTACCCAGGTATGGGGCGGCACTGAAGCTTTCTTT | CASTQVWGGTEAFF
- | TRBJ1-5 | TRBV6-5 | - | TGTGCCAGCAGCCAGACAGGAACCAATCAGCCCCAGCATTTT | CASSQTGTNQPQHF
- | TRBJ2-5 | TRBV30 | - | TGTGCCTGGAGTGAAAGCGGTCTTATGGAGACCCAGTACTTC | CAWSESGLMETQYF
- | TRBJ2-1 | TRBV10-1 | - | TGCGCCAGCAATTATTGGGGGGACAGCCATGAACGGCAGTTCTTC | CASNYWGDSHERQFF
- | TRBJ2-3 | TRBV23-1 | TRBD2 | TGCGCCAGCAGTCACCTAACTGACCGACTAGCGGAGACAGATACGCAGTATTTT | CASSHLTDRLAETDTQYF
few | TRBJ1-1 | TRBV5-6 | - | TGTGCCAGCAGCTTGGCGGAGGGTGGGTGGACTGAAGCTTTCTTT | CASSLAEGGWTEAFF
- | TRBJ1-3 | TRBV7-8 | - | TGTGCCAGCAGTTTTACCGCCTACTCTGGAAACACCATATATTTT | CASSFTAYSGNTIYF
- | TRBJ2-4 | TRBV19 | - | TGTGCCAGTAGCATAGGGGTGGAGGGGGCCAAAAACATTCAGTACTTC | CASSIGVEGAKNIQYF
- | TRBJ2-3 | TRBV7-9 | TRBD2 | TGTGCCAGCAGCTACTTGACTAGCGGGAGCGAGTGGACAGATACGCAGTATTTT | CASSYLTSGSEWTDTQYF
- | TRBJ2-5 | TRBV7-2 | TRBD2 | TGTGCCAGCAGTAACAGGTGGGGAGGGGAGACCCAGTACTTC | CASSNRWGGETQYF
- | TRBJ1-6 | TRBV2 | - | TGTGCCAGCAGTTCCCCGTCTCCCCTCCACTTT | CASSSPSPLHF
- | TRBJ1-1 | TRBV19 | - | TGTGCCAGTAGTATTGGGCAGGCCCTCTCTGAAGCTTTCTTT | CASSIGQALSEAFF
- | TRBJ1-2 | TRBV23-1 | TRBD1 | TGCGCCAGCAGTCAGCCTCCGGGACAGGGGGCGGGAGGCTACACCTTC | CASSQPPGQGAGGYTF
- | TRBJ1-3 | TRBV6-5 | - | TGTGCCAGCAGTTCCCGCCCCAGGGATTCTGGAAACACCATATATTTT | CASSSRPRDSGNTIYF
once | TRBJ2-1 | TRBV5-1 | - | TGCGCCAGCAGCTTGGTATCGAGTACCAATGAGCAGTTCTTC | CASSLVSSTNEQFF
- | TRBJ2-2 | TRBV25-1 | - | TGTGCCATCTTACCCAATTTCGGGGGTCCCGGGGAGCTGTTTTTT | CAILPNFGGPGELFF
- | TRBJ2-7 | TRBV27 | - | TGTGCCAGCCAACAGGGCTACGAGCAGTACTTC | CASQQGYEQYF
- | TRBJ2-7 | TRBV4-1 | TRBD2 | TGCGCCAGCAGCCAAGACGTGGGACTAGCGGGGGGGGGCGCCTACGAGCAGTACTTC | CASSQDVGLAGGGAYEQYF
- | TRBJ2-2 | TRBV9 | - | TGTGCCAGCAGCGTAGGTGGGGGGTACACCGGGGAGCTGTTTTTT | CASSVGGGYTGELFF
- | TRBJ1-2 | TRBV6-5 | TRBD1 | TGTGCCAGCAGTTTGACAGGGCACTATGGCTACACCTTC | CASSLTGHYGYTF
- | TRBJ2-3 | TRBV28 | - | TGTGCCAGCAGTTTATCAGGGAAGAAGGATACGCAGTATTTT | CASSLSGKKDTQYF
- | TRBJ2-4 | TRBV19 | - | TGTGCCAGTAGTATGGGTGGTTTGCGGTCTCCTCTAGCCAAAAACATTCAGTACTTC | CASSMGGLRSPLAKNIQYF
- | TRBJ2-1 | TRBV5-1 | - | TGCGCCAGCAGCCCCCTGATCGGTAACAATGAGCAGTTCTTC | CASSPLIGNNEQFF
- | TRBJ2-5 | TRBV4-1 | TRBD2 | TGCGCCAGCAGCCGCCTAGCGGGAGGGAAGGAGACCCAGTACTTC | CASSRLAGGKETQYF